This T cell receptor beta chain was recovered during a study of OX40 agonist ivuxolimab in advanced cancers. Germline CDR1 is MRHNA and CDR2 is SNTAGT. V was clipped by 5 bases and J by 3 bases; unmatched bases: 2. The CDR3 loop spans 13 amino acids. The data were produced by immunoSEQ multiplex PCR, yet TCRdb's version contains in-frame clones alone and is incomplete. The sample includes about 97,000 clones, roughly nine tenths of them seen just once. The V gene is TRBV6-4, the J gene TRBJ2-3, with 7 bases identical to TRBD1. The source is an adult with an advanced solid tumor such as melanoma, head and neck, liver or kidney cancer. The sample was CD4+ or CD8+ T cells sorted from blood, taken in a trial of the OX40 agonist ivuxolimab. CDR3 DNA sequence: TGTGCCAGCAGTTTACAGGGGACAGATACGCAGTATTTT. Amino acid sequence: CASSLQGTDTQYF.